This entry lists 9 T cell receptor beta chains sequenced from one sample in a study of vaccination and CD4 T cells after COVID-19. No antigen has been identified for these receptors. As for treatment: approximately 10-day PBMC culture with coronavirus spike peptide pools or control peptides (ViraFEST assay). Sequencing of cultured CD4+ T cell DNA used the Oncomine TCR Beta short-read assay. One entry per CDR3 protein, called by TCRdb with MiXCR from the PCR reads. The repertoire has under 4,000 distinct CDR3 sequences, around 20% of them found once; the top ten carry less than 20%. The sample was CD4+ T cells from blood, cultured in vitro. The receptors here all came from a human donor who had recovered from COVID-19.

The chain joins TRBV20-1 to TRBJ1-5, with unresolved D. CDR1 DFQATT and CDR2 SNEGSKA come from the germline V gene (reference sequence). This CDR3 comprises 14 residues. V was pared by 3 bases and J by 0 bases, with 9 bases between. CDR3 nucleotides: TGCAGTGCTAGCCTGGGGAGTAGCAATCAGCCCCAGCATTTT. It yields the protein CSASLGSSNQPQHF.

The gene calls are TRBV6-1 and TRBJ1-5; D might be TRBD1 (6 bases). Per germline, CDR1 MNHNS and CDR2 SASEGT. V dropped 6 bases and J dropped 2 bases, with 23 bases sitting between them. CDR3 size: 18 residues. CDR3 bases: TGTGCCAGCAGGTCGAGGGGGGCGCGGGAATACGGCAATCAGCCCCAGCATTTT. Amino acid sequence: CASRSRGAREYGNQPQHF.

The CDR3 is CASSQGVGPRHEQYF. DNA for the CDR3: TGTGCCAGCAGCCAAGGGGTAGGCCCCCGCCACGAGCAGTACTTC. This sequence joins TRBV14 and TRBJ2-7, with D unclear. V dropped 1 base and J dropped 5 bases, with 15 bases sitting between them. Germline CDR1 reads SGHDN; CDR2 reads FVKESK. The CDR3 loop spans 15 amino acids.

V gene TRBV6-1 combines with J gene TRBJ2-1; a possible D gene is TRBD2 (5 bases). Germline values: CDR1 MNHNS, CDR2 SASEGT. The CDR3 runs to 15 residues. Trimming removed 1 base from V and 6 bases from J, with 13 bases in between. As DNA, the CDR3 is TGTGCCAGCAGTGAAGTGGACGGGATATCCAATGAGCAGTTCTTC. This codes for CASSEVDGISNEQFF.

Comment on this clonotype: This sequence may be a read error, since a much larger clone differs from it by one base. CDR3 in DNA: TGCAGTGCTCCTACACAGGGGAATCAGCCCCAGCATTTT. Translated: CSAPTQGNQPQHF. The chain employs TRBV20-1 and TRBJ1-5; 7 bases are a match to TRBD1. The J segment lost 4 bases and the V segment lost 5 bases, leaving 5 bases of the junction unmatched. The CDR3 consists of 13 residues. The germline V gene encodes CDR1 DFQATT and CDR2 SNEGSKA (reference sequence).

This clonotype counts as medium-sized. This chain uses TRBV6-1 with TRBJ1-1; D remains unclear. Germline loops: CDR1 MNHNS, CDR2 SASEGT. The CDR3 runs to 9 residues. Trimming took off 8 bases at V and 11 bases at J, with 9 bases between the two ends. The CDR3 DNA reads TGTGCCAGCCCTCAGCGCGCTTTCTTT. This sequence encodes CASPQRAFF.

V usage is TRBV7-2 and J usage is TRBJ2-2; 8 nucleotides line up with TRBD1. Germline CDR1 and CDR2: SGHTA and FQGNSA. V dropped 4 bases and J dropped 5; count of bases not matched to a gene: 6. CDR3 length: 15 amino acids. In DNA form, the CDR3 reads TGTGCCAGCAGCTCTTGGACAGGGCAGACCGGGGAGCTGTTTTTT. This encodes CASSSWTGQTGELFF.

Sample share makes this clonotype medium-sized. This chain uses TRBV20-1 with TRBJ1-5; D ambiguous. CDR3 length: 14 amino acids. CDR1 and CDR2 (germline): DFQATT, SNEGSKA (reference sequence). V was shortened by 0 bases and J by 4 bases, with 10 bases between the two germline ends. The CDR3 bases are TGCAGTGCTAGAGATGAACAGTGGAATCAGCCCCAGCATTTT. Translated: CSARDEQWNQPQHF.

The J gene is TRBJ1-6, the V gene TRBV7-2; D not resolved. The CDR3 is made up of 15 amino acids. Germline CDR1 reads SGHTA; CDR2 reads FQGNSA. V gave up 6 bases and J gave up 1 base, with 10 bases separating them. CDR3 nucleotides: TGTGCCAGCAGGGATGGGGTTTCCTATAATTCACCCCTCCACTTT. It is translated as CASRDGVSYNSPLHF.